Listed below are T cell receptor beta chains from one sample, sequenced in a study of cytomegalovirus exposure and HLA in healthy donors. Measured with immunoSEQ multiplex PCR; TCRdb has only the in-frame clones, and not every one. The table shows some 120,000 clones, with roughly 90% occurring only once. The sample was PBMCs. Receptors originate from a young woman in good health and CMV-seronegative. Both conserved end residues are part of each CDR3.

v_gene	CDR3aa
TRBV5-1	CASSLPRLGSYNEQFF
TRBV28	CASSLGARYGYEQYF
TRBV9	CASSVGQGSTDTQYF
TRBV7-2	CASSPHQRQGGVYGYTF
TRBV6-1	CASSERFSGLEETQYF
TRBV19	CASTTWDGQDPSKMNTEAFF
TRBV30	CAWSLQRPGTDTQYF
TRBV6-5	CASSYDRSTGNTIYF
TRBV2	CASNRQGPLDEQYF
TRBV19	CASSHPAGWGYTF
TRBV19	CASSYQGQNYGYTF
TRBV4-3	CASSQGGASYNEQFF
TRBV2	CASSELRQGHQPQHF
TRBV29-1	CSAAEANEQFF
TRBV7-9	CASRPGAGYPGEKLFF
TRBV6-5	CASSYSTGDYEQYF
TRBV18	CASSPQYGNTIYF
TRBV14	CASSSGGDLSSYNEQFF
TRBV13	CASTPGGTSGINEQFF
TRBV28	CASSLEQGAGEQYF
TRBV6-1	CASRLRQGLNTEAFF
TRBV7-6	CASSLRQGEREAHYEQYF
TRBV19	CASSRDRQNTEAFF
TRBV11-2	CASSLARQGYTEAFF
TRBV5-6	CASSSLAGTYEQYF
TRBV4-1	CASSQVGRSGGGDTQYF
TRBV19	CASRGPNIGTQYF
TRBV7-9	CASSLSRQGGSPLHF
TRBV7-8	CASSLRAEGDQPQHF
TRBV5-1	CASLGLAGGTGELFF
TRBV4-1	CASGPRGRTEAFF
TRBV6-5	CASSYSIGRGIGYTF
TRBV15	CATSRDGTPANTIYF
TRBV28	CASSFGLNTEAFF
TRBV7-2	CASSTRSYGYTF
TRBV30	CACLRGSGGIQETQYF
TRBV25-1	CASSERGANTEAFF
TRBV19	CASSPFAGGLYNEQFF
TRBV7-2	CASSLGARLQTGELFF
TRBV29-1	CSVPGQGGKNIQYF
TRBV7-8	CASSLGQGVYEQYF
TRBV4-1	CASSQVAGESTDTQYF
TRBV7-9	CASSLGQNEQYF
TRBV21-1	CASSLRPTASGNTIYF
TRBV6-1	CASSEYQVNNNSPLHF
TRBV6-5	CASSLTLAGDEQYF
TRBV18	CASSPTRTELFF
TRBV27	CASRPGGDYGYTF
TRBV5-1	CASSLGFQGDQPQHF